These 28 T cell receptor beta chains came from one sample sequenced in a study of cytomegalovirus exposure and HLA in healthy donors. PCR employed 60 Vbeta and 13 Jbeta primers. Sequenced by immunoSEQ multiplex PCR; TCRdb stores in-frame clones only, minus some. The sample data list nearly 200,000 clones. The sequencing sample was made of PBMCs. The receptors were gathered from a boy aged 5 to 17 in good health and CMV-seronegative.

V and J are TRBV6-1 and TRBJ2-2; 10 bases agree with TRBD2. This CDR3 region has 15 residues. CDR1 is MNHNS and CDR2 is SASEGT in the germline V gene. The junction had 2 bases not matched to a gene; V was cut back by 1 base and J by 6 bases. CDR3: CASSEEAGGPGELFF. CDR3 DNA sequence: TGTGCCAGCAGTGAAGAAGCGGGGGGGCCCGGGGAGCTGTTTTTT.

The V and J genes are TRBV27 and TRBJ2-7; 8 bases are shared with TRBD1. The CDR3 covers 16 residues. The ends lost 5 bases at V and 7 bases at J; junction bases unmatched: 16. CDR1 and CDR2 from the germline V gene are MNHEY and SMNVEV (reference sequence). The DNA of the CDR3 is TGTGCCAGCAGTCCTTTCTCCGAGACAGGGGTAGGAGAGCAGTACTTC. The encoded protein is CASSPFSETGVGEQYF.

The J gene is TRBJ1-2, the V gene TRBV6-5; 8 positions agree with TRBD1. Germline lookup yields CDR1 MNHEY and CDR2 SVGAGI. This CDR3 is built from 14 residues. The V segment lost 8 bases and the J segment 3 bases; nucleotides outside the gene matches: 8. CDR3 residues: CASGGDRGHYGYTF. CDR3 DNA: TGTGCCAGCGGAGGCGACAGGGGCCACTATGGCTACACCTTC.

V usage is TRBV5-1 and J usage is TRBJ2-7; tentatively, D is TRBD1 (5 bases). Germline lookup yields CDR1 SGHRS and CDR2 YFSETQ. The CDR3 is 13 residues long. V dropped 4 bases and J dropped 2 bases, with 10 bases sitting between them. In DNA, the CDR3 is TGCGCCAGCAGCCCCGGACAAACCTACGAGCAGTACTTC. It translates to CASSPGQTYEQYF. Full variable domain (rest looked up from reference TRBV5-1 and TRBJ2-7): KAGVTQTPRYLIKTRGQQVTLSCSPISGHRSVSWYQQTPGQGLQFLFEYFSETQRNKGNFPGRFSGRQFSNSRSEMNVSTLELGDSALYLCASSPGQTYEQYFGPGTRLTVT.

The chain links TRBV5-1 to TRBJ2-7, with 15 bases that match TRBD2. The CDR3 has 20 amino acids. Germline CDR1 and CDR2: SGHRS and YFSETQ. Germline trimming cut 1 base from V and 4 bases from J; bases unmatched to any gene: 15. In DNA form, the CDR3 reads TGCGCCAGCAGCTTGATATACGCCCGGACTAGCGGGGGGGCTTCGTACGAGCAGTACTTC. Translation: CASSLIYARTSGGASYEQYF.

This chain uses TRBV27 with TRBJ2-2, with D tentatively TRBD1 (6 bases). V was pared by 2 bases and J by 6 bases, with 10 bases between. In germline, CDR1 is MNHEY, CDR2 SMNVEV (reference sequence). This CDR3 region has 14 residues. The CDR3 DNA reads TGTGCCAGCAGTTTAGCACCAGGGGCCGGGGAGCTGTTTTTT. It codes for CASSLAPGAGELFF.

The rearrangement joins TRBV28 to TRBJ1-1; D is perhaps TRBD1 (5 bases). The germline CDR1 and CDR2 sequences are MDHEN and SYDVKM. V lost 3 bases, J lost 11 bases, and 10 bases lay in between. This CDR3 is built from 11 residues. CDR3: CASSLDMLAFF. CDR3 nucleotides: TGTGCCAGCAGTTTGGACATGCTCGCTTTCTTT.

This chain connects TRBV11-3 to TRBJ2-7; 8 positions match TRBD2. The CDR3 loop spans 13 amino acids. The V gene's germline CDR1 is SGHNT and CDR2 YENEEA. The V and J ends lost 5 bases and 6 bases, in that order; junction bases with no gene match: 6. The CDR3: CASSDGGAAEQYF. In DNA form, the CDR3 reads TGTGCCAGCAGCGACGGGGGGGCGGCCGAGCAGTACTTC.

This chain links TRBV6-4 with TRBJ2-1; TRBD2 is a possible D gene (5 bases). This CDR3 is 13 amino acids long. The germline V gene encodes CDR1 MRHNA and CDR2 SNTAGT. The ends were cut back, 4 bases at V and 6 bases at J, with 10 bases in the middle. CDR3 in DNA: TGTGCCAGCAGTGTGTGGGCGGGCAATGAGCAGTTCTTC. Protein sequence: CASSVWAGNEQFF.

The J gene is TRBJ1-2, the V gene TRBV6-1; 11 nucleotides align to TRBD1. V lost 6 bases and J lost 8; bases outside the gene matches: 2. Germline V lookup: CDR1 MNHNS, CDR2 SASEGT. The CDR3 extends over 12 amino acids. DNA for the CDR3: TGTGCCAGCAGGGACAGGGGGCACGGCTACACCTTC. Translating it yields CASRDRGHGYTF.

The J gene is TRBJ2-3, the V gene TRBV4-1; 8 bases agree with TRBD2. V shed 3 bases, J shed 2 bases, and the junction held 7 bases outside the gene matches. The V gene's germline CDR1 is MGHRA and CDR2 YSYEKL. This CDR3 contains 16 residues. CDR3 in DNA: TGCGCCAGCAGCCACACCGGGGGGGCCGCCACAGATACGCAGTATTTT. Translation: CASSHTGGAATDTQYF.

The chain carries TRBV27 and TRBJ1-1; TRBD1 might be the D (5 bases). The CDR3 spans 14 residues. Trimming shortened V by 3 bases and J by 1 base, and 9 bases separated the two germline ends. CDR1 MNHEY and CDR2 SMNVEV come from the germline V gene (reference sequence). In DNA form, the CDR3 reads TGTGCCAGCAGTTTGGTAGGGGCGAACACTGAAGCTTTCTTT. Residues: CASSLVGANTEAFF.

The chain carries TRBV7-9 and TRBJ2-7, with D perhaps matching TRBD1 (6 bases). The germline V and J ends were trimmed by 5 bases and 4 bases, with 15 bases remaining between them. This CDR3 spans 14 amino acids. The germline gives CDR1 SEHNR, CDR2 FQNEAQ (reference sequence). CDR3 loop: CASSPGAGVYEQYF. The DNA of the CDR3 is TGTGCCAGCAGCCCCGGGGCAGGGGTGTACGAGCAGTACTTC. Supplemented by reference TRBV7-9 and TRBJ2-7, the full variable domain reads DTGVSQNPRHKITKRGQNVTFRCDPISEHNRLYWYRQTLGQGPEFLTYFQNEAQLEKSRLLSDRFSAERPKGSFSTLEIQRTEQGDSAMYLCASSPGAGVYEQYFGPGTRLTVT.

The chain carries TRBV18 and TRBJ2-7, with TRBD1 matching over 8 bases. CDR3 length: 14 amino acids. With 1 base clipped from V and 6 bases from J, the junction kept 5 bases outside the gene matches. The V gene's germline CDR1 is KGHSH and CDR2 LQKENI. The CDR3 loop reads CASSPLDRVPEQYF. CDR3 coding DNA: TGTGCCAGCTCACCACTGGACAGGGTCCCCGAGCAGTACTTC.

As concerns this clone: The germline gene is not matched at one end of the junction; a read error may be the cause. The CDR3: CASRLNRNNQPRHF. CDR3 DNA: TGTGCCAGCAGGCTTAACAGAAACAATCAGCCCCGGCATTTT. The rearrangement uses TRBV2 and TRBJ1-5; D unclear. CDR1 is SNHLY and CDR2 is FYNNEI in the germline V gene. The CDR3 has 14 amino acids.

This chain connects TRBV27 to TRBJ2-7; tentative D call: TRBD1 (5 bases). The CDR3 runs 12 residues. Deletions cut 8 bases from V and 2 bases from J, with 10 bases between. Per the germline V gene, CDR1 is MNHEY and CDR2 is SMNVEV (reference sequence). CDR3 sequence (DNA): TGTGCCAGCCATGACAGTCCCTACGAGCAGTACTTC. Protein product: CASHDSPYEQYF.

The chain couples TRBV30 to TRBJ1-1, with TRBD1 matching 7 bases. The germline V gene encodes CDR1 GTSNPN and CDR2 SVGIG (reference sequence). V lost 5 bases to trimming and J lost 6 bases; unmatched junction nucleotides: 6. The CDR3 spans 12 residues. CDR3 residues: CAWRRGFAEAFF. CDR3 sequence (DNA): TGTGCCTGGCGCAGGGGGTTTGCTGAAGCTTTCTTT.

The J gene is TRBJ2-1, the V gene TRBV11-2, with no clear D. Trimming stripped 6 bases from V and 9 bases from J, with 15 bases between. There are 13 residues in the CDR3. Per germline, CDR1 SGHAT and CDR2 FQNNGV. The CDR3 loop is CASRVKRLSEQFF. The CDR3 DNA reads as TGTGCCAGCAGGGTGAAGAGGCTCAGTGAGCAGTTCTTC.

The chain recombines TRBV7-2 with TRBJ1-4; 7 bases are shared with TRBD1. Germline values: CDR1 SGHTA, CDR2 FQGNSA. V was clipped by 5 bases and J by 8 bases; unmatched bases: 14. The CDR3 has 16 amino acids. CDR3 sequence (DNA): TGTGCCAGCAGCCTCGGACAGGCTCCAGGAAGGGAAAAACTGTTTTTT. This translates into CASSLGQAPGREKLFF.

The chain joins TRBV5-4 to TRBJ2-1, with a weak D call TRBD1 (6 bases). Trimming pared 6 bases from V and 2 bases from J, leaving 15 bases between. The CDR3 has 15 amino acids. The germline CDR1 and CDR2 sequences are SGHNT and YYREEE (reference sequence). The CDR3 bases are TGTGCCAGCAACCGAGACAGGTCCCCCTACAATGAGCAGTTCTTC. Amino acids: CASNRDRSPYNEQFF.

The rearrangement links TRBV4-2 to TRBJ2-2; D is uncertain. The CDR3 length is 14 residues. V was trimmed by 0 bases and J by 3 bases, leaving 5 bases between them. Germline V gene data show CDR1 as LGHNA and CDR2 as YNFKEQ. The CDR3 loop is CASSQDKHTGELFF. For the CDR3, the DNA is TGTGCCAGCAGCCAAGATAAGCACACCGGGGAGCTGTTTTTT.

This clone is classed as medium-sized (0.01 to 0.1%) by frequency. This chain links TRBV4-1 with TRBJ1-1, with a possible D match to TRBD1 (6 bases). Germline CDR1 MGHRA, CDR2 YSYEKL. This CDR3 contains 14 residues. The V end lost 4 bases, the J end lost 0 bases, and 9 bases lay between the germline ends. DNA of the CDR3: TGCGCCAGCAGCCCGACAGGCCTGAACACTGAAGCTTTCTTT. Translating it yields CASSPTGLNTEAFF.

As to this clone: The sample has other DNA sequences that encode this CDR3 too. The chain couples TRBV5-1 to TRBJ2-5; TRBD1 matches 10 bases. Germline V gene lookup returns CDR1 SGHRS and CDR2 YFSETQ. The CDR3 runs 17 residues. The ends lost 3 bases at V and 4 bases at J; junction bases unmatched: 12. The CDR3 loop is CASSSLPGTGAGETQYF. CDR3 DNA sequence: TGCGCCAGCAGCTCTCTACCCGGGACAGGGGCCGGAGAGACCCAGTACTTC.

The V call is TRBV9, the J call TRBJ2-7, with TRBD2 matching over 9 bases. The CDR3 is 16 residues long. J gave up 3 bases and V 0 bases, and 7 bases lay outside the gene matches. CDR1 is SGDLS and CDR2 is YYNGEE in the germline V gene. CDR3 nucleotide sequence: TGTGCCAGCAGCGTAGGGCGGGGGGGGATCCTCTACGAGCAGTACTTC. It is translated as CASSVGRGGILYEQYF. Variable domain in full (rest from reference TRBV9 and TRBJ2-7): DSGVTQTPKHLITATGQRVTLRCSPRSGDLSVYWYQQSLDQGLQFLIQYYNGEERAKGNILERFSAQQFPDLHSELNLSSLELGDSALYFCASSVGRGGILYEQYFGPGTRLTVT.

The chain carries TRBV2 and TRBJ1-1; 7 bases match TRBD1. The CDR3 runs to 16 residues. J lost 1 base, V lost 6 bases, and 11 bases had no gene match. Germline CDR1 is SNHLY and CDR2 is FYNNEI. In DNA form, the CDR3 reads TGTGCCAGCAGCTGGGACAGTCCATGGGCGAACACTGAAGCTTTCTTT. This codes for CASSWDSPWANTEAFF.

V is TRBV4-1 and J is TRBJ2-1; 7 bases are shared with TRBD1. The V and J ends lost 3 bases and 7 bases, in that order; junction bases with no gene match: 9. The CDR3 loop spans 15 amino acids. Per germline, CDR1 MGHRA and CDR2 YSYEKL. In DNA form, the CDR3 reads TGCGCCAGCAGCCACCAGACAGGGAAGGTAAATGAGCAGTTCTTC. It translates to CASSHQTGKVNEQFF.

This chain connects TRBV6-6 to TRBJ1-2; 7 bases agree with TRBD1. The ends lost 7 bases at V and 3 bases at J; junction bases unmatched: 8. Germline values: CDR1 MNHNY, CDR2 SVGAGI (reference sequence). CDR3 length: 14 amino acids. The CDR3 region is CASIGYRGHYGYTF. DNA of the CDR3: TGTGCCAGCATAGGATACAGGGGCCACTATGGCTACACCTTC.

V is TRBV9 and J is TRBJ2-7, with D possibly matching TRBD2 (7 bases). The CDR3 is 17 amino acids. From germline, CDR1 is SGDLS and CDR2 YYNGEE. The V end was cut by 3 bases, the J end by 0 bases, with 19 bases between. The DNA of the CDR3 is TGTGCCAGCAGCGCGCTGGGGGGCGGGGGACTCTCCTACGAGCAGTACTTC. Translation gives CASSALGGGGLSYEQYF.